The 4 T cell receptor beta chains listed next were all sequenced from one sample in a study of vaccination effects on CD4 cells after COVID-19. Prior to sequencing, the ViraFEST assay stimulated PBMC with viral peptide pools, which expanded the antigen-specific CD4+ T cells. Following culture for ten to eleven days, CD4+ T cells were isolated. These receptors have no known antigen. Sequencing used immunoSEQ multiplex PCR; TCRdb keeps in-frame clones, though not all of them. The sample has about 20,000 clones; about 71% are singletons. The sequences come from CD4+ T cells from PBMCs cultured with HCoV-229E spike peptides, collected before COVID-19 vaccination. The receptor source for this set is a human donor who received a COVID-19 vaccine.

This chain connects TRBV19 to TRBJ2-4; 9 positions agree with TRBD1. Germline V gives CDR1 LNHDA, CDR2 SQIVND (reference sequence). Losses at the gene ends were 4 bases for V and 4 bases for J; bases not matched to a gene: 5. This CDR3 has 15 amino acids. CDR3 sequence: CASSTPGQGKNIQYF. Here the CDR3 DNA reads TGTGCCAGTAGTACCCCGGGACAGGGAAAAAACATTCAGTACTTC.

The chain couples TRBV6-5 to TRBJ1-5, with unresolved D. The CDR3 is 15 residues long. Germline V gives CDR1 MNHEY, CDR2 SVGAGI. The germline V and J ends were trimmed by 0 bases and 6 bases, with 12 bases remaining between them. In DNA form, the CDR3 reads TGTGCCAGCAGTTACTCGGGTGCACAAGGTCAGCCCCAGCATTTT. Protein product: CASSYSGAQGQPQHF.

The chain links TRBV7-9 to TRBJ2-1; 9 nucleotides agree with TRBD1. V was clipped by 3 bases and J by 10 bases; unmatched bases: 10. CDR3 length: 15 residues. Germline values: CDR1 SEHNR, CDR2 FQNEAQ (reference sequence). CDR3 in amino acids: CASSFAPGTGSEQFF. CDR3 nucleotides: TGTGCCAGCAGCTTTGCTCCCGGGACAGGGAGCGAGCAGTTCTTC.

This chain uses TRBV5-3 with TRBJ2-7; D perhaps matches TRBD2 (6 bases). TRBV5-3 is reported as an ORF; its role is uncertain. The germline V and J ends were trimmed by 0 bases and 2 bases, with 27 bases remaining between them. The CDR3 extends over 20 amino acids. CDR3 nucleotide sequence: TGTGCCAGAAGCTTGGTAGGTTGGCGGGACCAACCCAACACAACCTACGAGCAGTACTTC. Its translation: CARSLVGWRDQPNTTYEQYF.